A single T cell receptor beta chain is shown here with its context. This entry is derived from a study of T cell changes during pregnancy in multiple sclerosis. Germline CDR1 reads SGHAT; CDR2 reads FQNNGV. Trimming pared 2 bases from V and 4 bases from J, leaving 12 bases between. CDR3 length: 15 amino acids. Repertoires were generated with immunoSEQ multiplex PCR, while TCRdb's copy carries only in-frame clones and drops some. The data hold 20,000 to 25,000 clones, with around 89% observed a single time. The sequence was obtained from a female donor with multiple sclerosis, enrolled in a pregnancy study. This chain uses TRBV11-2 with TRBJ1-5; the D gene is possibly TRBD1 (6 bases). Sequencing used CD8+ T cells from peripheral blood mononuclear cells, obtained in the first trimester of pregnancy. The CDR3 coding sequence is TGTGCCAGCAGCTTATCGGGGCAGGGGAATCAGCCCCAGCATTTT. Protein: CASSLSGQGNQPQHF.